This TCR beta chain was captured by sequencing in a study of T cells after posttransplantation cyclophosphamide. Study-wide findings and caveats: Recipient CMV seropositivity and CMV reactivation strongly tracked TRB clonality. Tissue-infiltrating T cells from skin or gut overlapped little with blood T cells. Donor CD8+ memory clones often dominated recipient blood repertoires at later times.

This clone was detected ten times or more. The target antigen is unknown. Assay: immunoSEQ multiplex PCR; the TCRdb copy retains only in-frame clones and omits some. Listed for the sample are 10,000 to 15,000 clones, none seen a single time. Treatment was busulfan-fludarabine conditioning, a marrow graft, and cyclophosphamide on days +3 and +4. The specimen was PBMCs, collected after allogeneic stem cell transplant with posttransplant cyclophosphamide. The TCR was taken from a female patient aged 35-55 years who received an allogeneic stem cell transplant from an unrelated donor, was CMV-positive, and had acute GVHD only. Some of the T cells might come from the graft donor.

CDR3 sequence (DNA): TGTGCCAGCTCACCACTGGCGACTAGCGGGAGAGGCGAGCAGTACTTC. This encodes CASSPLATSGRGEQYF. This rearrangement joins TRBV18 to TRBJ2-7, with 12 bases identical to TRBD2. Unmatched junction bases numbered 7, after V lost 1 base and J lost 6 bases. The V gene's germline CDR1 is KGHSH and CDR2 LQKENI. The CDR3 is 16 residues long.